Reported below is one T cell receptor (beta chain). This sample stems from a study of blood T cell repertoires in COVID-19. V lost 6 bases to trimming and J lost 2 bases; unmatched junction nucleotides: 5. CDR1 is MDHEN and CDR2 is SYDVKM in the germline V gene. The CDR3 totals 16 residues. Patients at the Seattle site were enrolled during active infection and followed longitudinally. The authors' processing: From reference gene primer amplification, estimates of nucleated cell counts were derived. Measured with immunoSEQ multiplex PCR; TCRdb has only the in-frame clones, and not every one. V and J calls and clone size follow that table, whereas D and trimming were derived from the DNA. The sample carries approximately 47,000 clones, approximately 90% recorded once.

The receptor was derived from a woman aged 80 or over with COVID-19, enrolled during active disease. This chain uses TRBV28 with TRBJ2-3, with TRBD2 matching over 13 bases. Sequencing was carried out using peripheral blood. This chain's CDR3 is CASRMGLAGYTDTQYF. CDR3 coding DNA: TGTGCCAGCAGAATGGGACTAGCGGGATACACAGATACGCAGTATTTT.